A selection of T cell receptor beta chains follows, all from one sample in a study of T cells in Graves' hyperthyroidism and ophthalmopathy. TCRdb independently ran MiXCR on the multiplex PCR reads; one entry per CDR3 protein. The table includes 530,000 or so distinct CDR3 sequences, 35% to 55% detected once. The sample comprised peripheral blood or thyroid tissue (not recorded which). The receptors shown here come from a woman aged 18-29 years with Graves' hyperthyroidism. CDR3s include the opening cysteine and the closing phenylalanine or tryptophan.

j_call	v_call	cdr3_aa
TRBJ2-7	TRBV20-1	CSARSGRGRSYEQYF
TRBJ1-2	TRBV19	CASSPGTVGGYTF
TRBJ1-1	TRBV30	CAWDPGRGGTEAFF
TRBJ2-7	TRBV30	CAWNRGAYEQYF
TRBJ2-2	TRBV5-6	CASSPGTAVTGELFF
TRBJ2-6	TRBV7-2	CASSSAGASGANVLTF
TRBJ1-1	TRBV20-1	CSASSSGYANTEAFF
TRBJ2-3	TRBV7-3	CASSLRPSTDTQYF
TRBJ2-6	TRBV7-9	CASSLITSGNYVLTF
TRBJ1-5	TRBV15	CATSTSGQRSNQPQHF
TRBJ1-1	TRBV7-2	CASSSSLDTEAFF
TRBJ2-7	TRBV10-2	CASSDGTETYEQYF
TRBJ1-6	TRBV20-1	CSVIRDRPEASPLHF
TRBJ2-7	TRBV20-1	CSARLQAGLSYNEQYF
TRBJ1-1	TRBV19	CASSMGLTTEAFF
TRBJ2-3	TRBV6-5	CASSYSAGGRTDTQYF
TRBJ1-5	TRBV2	CASREQGSGNQPQHF
TRBJ2-5	TRBV12-5	CASGFGLAGTYYF
TRBJ1-5	TRBV20-1	CRAGGQPQHF
.	TRBV7-2	CASSAPSGLINEQFF
TRBJ1-2	TRBV6-1	CASSKTPGQGPYGYTF
TRBJ2-5	TRBV20-1	CSARTGQETQYF
TRBJ2-6	TRBV7-9	CASSPRVVGANVLTF
.	TRBV2	CASSARNEQFF
TRBJ2-1	TRBV19	CASSIFGDRHEQFF
TRBJ2-7	TRBV7-6	CASSVAGTNYEQYF
TRBJ2-7	TRBV10-2	CASKPGQGGTYEQYF
TRBJ1-1	TRBV5-5	CASSVDRVYPEAFF
TRBJ1-1	TRBV6-1	CASSDSGGLTEAFF
TRBJ2-7	TRBV10-3	CAISDTGAPRPYEQYF
TRBJ1-4	TRBV29-1	CSVGAGINEKLFF
TRBJ2-5	TRBV5-4	CASSPRLAGQGQETQYF
TRBJ2-7	TRBV6-2/TRBV6-3	CASNFNRDREYEQYF
TRBJ2-1	TRBV7-9	CASSGLQAAYNEQFF
TRBJ1-5	TRBV6-2/TRBV6-3	CASSYSIVQPQHF
TRBJ2-3	TRBV7-8	CASSLVPESTDTQYF
TRBJ2-1	TRBV7-9	CASSKPGQGYNEQFF
TRBJ2-2	TRBV7-8	CASSFNGATGELFF
TRBJ1-2	TRBV7-2	CASSLGAGGHYGYTF
TRBJ2-5	TRBV29-1	CSLWLVSQETQYF
TRBJ1-2	TRBV6-5	CASSTFSPRGHGYTF
TRBJ1-1	TRBV19	CASSPGGQGVTEAFF
TRBJ2-2	TRBV6-5	CASSYSAAGELFF
TRBJ2-7	TRBV14	CASSSLGGDYEQYF
TRBJ2-5	TRBV7-6	CASSLGQGARYF
TRBJ2-7	TRBV29-1	CSVLASGRSYEQYF
TRBJ2-5	TRBV5-8	CASSHRDRAETQYF
TRBJ2-7	TRBV19	CASSISFPDEQYF
TRBJ2-5	TRBV20-1	CSATPTSAIQETQYF
TRBJ1-2	TRBV12-3/TRBV12-4	CASSLGNGFYGYTF
TRBJ2-5	TRBV5-1	CASSFVYQETQYF
TRBJ2-5	TRBV2	CASSGDRAETQYF
TRBJ1-2	TRBV20-1	CSARQRNYGYTF